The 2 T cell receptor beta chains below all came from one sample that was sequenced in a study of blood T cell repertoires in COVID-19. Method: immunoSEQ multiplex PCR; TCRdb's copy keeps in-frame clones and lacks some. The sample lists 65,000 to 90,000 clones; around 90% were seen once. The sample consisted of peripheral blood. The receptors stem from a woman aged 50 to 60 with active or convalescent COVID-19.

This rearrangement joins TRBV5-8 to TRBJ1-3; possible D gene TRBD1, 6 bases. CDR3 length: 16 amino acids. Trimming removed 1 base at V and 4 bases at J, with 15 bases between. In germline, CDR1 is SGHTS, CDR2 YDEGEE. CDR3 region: CASSLWTGGTGNTIYF. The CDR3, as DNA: TGTGCCAGCAGCTTGTGGACGGGGGGGACAGGAAACACCATATATTTT.

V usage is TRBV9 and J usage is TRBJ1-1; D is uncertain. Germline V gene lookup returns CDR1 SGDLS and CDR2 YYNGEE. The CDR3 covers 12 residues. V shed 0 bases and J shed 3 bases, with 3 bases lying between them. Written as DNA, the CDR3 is TGTGCCAGCAGCGTAGGCGACACTGAAGCTTTCTTT. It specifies CASSVGDTEAFF. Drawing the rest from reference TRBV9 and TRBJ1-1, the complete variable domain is DSGVTQTPKHLITATGQRVTLRCSPRSGDLSVYWYQQSLDQGLQFLIQYYNGEERAKGNILERFSAQQFPDLHSELNLSSLELGDSALYFCASSVGDTEAFFGQGTRLTVV.